The subject of this entry is one T cell receptor (beta chain). The target antigen is unknown. Just one base apart from a much larger clone, this may be a read error. This record comes from a study of tumor-infiltrating lymphocytes in primary liver carcinoma. Across the whole study: These were node-negative, non-metastatic T1-T3 tumors of 4.2 to 10 cm. Study results and caveats: Tumors and blood were compared for top-250-clone fraction, and tumors had the significantly higher value (p = 0.039).

There are 16 residues in the CDR3. Germline CDR1 and CDR2: GTSNPN and SVGIG (reference sequence). A primer matching the constant region was used to make TCR beta cDNA from approximately 500 ng of total RNA. For TCR beta, libraries were produced by three nested multiplex PCR rounds using slightly modified ARM-PCR. The first two PCR rounds used TRBV1-TRBV30 primers with a Cbeta primer, 9 to 10 cycles each. TCRdb reprocessed the multiplex PCR reads via MiXCR and lists one record per CDR3 protein. This repertoire shows roughly 190,000 distinct CDR3 sequences, around four fifths found once; its top ten account for 18%. From roughly 20-30 mg of unsorted bulk tissue, DNA and RNA were co-extracted together. Per tumor, sampling covered five separate regions.

Sequenced: tumor tissue from primary liver carcinoma. This sequence was found in a man aged 35 to 55 with primary liver carcinoma and hepatitis B virus infection. The V call is TRBV30, the J call TRBJ2-2, with 7 bases lining up with TRBD1. The CDR3 protein is CAWAGQDLKHTGELYF. CDR3 bases: TGTGCCTGGGCCGGACAGGATCTAAAACACACCGGGGAGCTGTATTTT.